The T cell receptor beta chain under discussion was sequenced for a study of T cells in Graves' hyperthyroidism and ophthalmopathy. General study points: Stable hyperthyroidism was told apart from ophthalmopathy by a model built on 13 V-J features.

This clonotype was detected only a few times. Its antigen is as yet unknown. Amplified TCR beta CDR3 regions derived from RNA transcripts. Researchers ran a first-round RT-PCR on the TCR CDR3 using the HTBI primer set. TCRdb passed the multiplex PCR reads through MiXCR, listing each CDR3 protein once. The table shows fewer than 650,000 distinct CDR3 sequences, with 35% to 50% occurring only once. Germline CDR1 SEHNR, CDR2 FQNEAQ (reference sequence). The ends lost 7 bases at V and 6 bases at J; junction bases unmatched: 13. CDR3 length: 15 amino acids. The rearrangement uses TRBV7-9 and TRBJ2-7, with TRBD2 identical over 9 bases. The sequence came from an adult woman with Graves' disease, either hyperthyroidism or ophthalmopathy (not recorded which). The sample consisted of peripheral blood or thyroid tissue (not recorded which). The CDR3 DNA follows: TGTGCCAGCACCAGAGCGGCGGGAGGGCGCTCCGAGCAGTACTTC. Translation gives CASTRAAGGRSEQYF.